The source of this TCR beta chain is a study of breast tumors, draining lymph nodes, adjacent tissues. The CDR3 runs 12 residues. J lost 5 bases, V lost 4 bases, and 4 bases had no gene match. Germline V CDR1 and CDR2: SQVTM, ANQGSEA. This clonotype came up many times. The antigen is unknown. TCRdb re-called the multiplex PCR reads through MiXCR, storing one row per CDR3 protein. The repertoire holds under 150,000 distinct CDR3 sequences, with roughly 21% as singletons. Samples came from axillary lymph nodes draining the breast cancer. Study-wide findings and caveats: Data only fit, rather than demonstrated, lymph node origin of most tumor T cells. Tumor repertoires ranked between lymph nodes and nontumor tissue in diversity, with V and J gene preferences.

The chain uses TRBV29-1 and TRBJ2-5; 7 bases match TRBD1. The sequenced sample consisted of axillary lymph node tissue. This receptor was taken from a female donor with breast cancer. Some clones in this sample may be carry-over from other donors' samples. CDR3 amino acids: CSVGQGAETQYF. The CDR3 coding sequence is TGCAGCGTTGGACAGGGAGCCGAGACCCAGTACTTC.